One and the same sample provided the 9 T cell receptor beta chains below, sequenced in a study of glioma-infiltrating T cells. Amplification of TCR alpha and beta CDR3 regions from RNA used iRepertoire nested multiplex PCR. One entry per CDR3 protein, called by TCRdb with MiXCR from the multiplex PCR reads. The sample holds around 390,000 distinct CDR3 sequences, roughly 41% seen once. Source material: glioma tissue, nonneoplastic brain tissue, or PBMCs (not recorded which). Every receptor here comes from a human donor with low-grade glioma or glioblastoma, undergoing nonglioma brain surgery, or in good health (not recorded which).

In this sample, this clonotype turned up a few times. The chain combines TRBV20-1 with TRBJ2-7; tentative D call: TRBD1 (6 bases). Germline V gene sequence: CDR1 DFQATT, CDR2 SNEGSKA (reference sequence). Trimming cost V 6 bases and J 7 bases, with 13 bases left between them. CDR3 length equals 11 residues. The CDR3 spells CSALTGPEQYF. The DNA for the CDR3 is TGCAGTGCGCTAACAGGGCCTGAGCAGTACTTC.

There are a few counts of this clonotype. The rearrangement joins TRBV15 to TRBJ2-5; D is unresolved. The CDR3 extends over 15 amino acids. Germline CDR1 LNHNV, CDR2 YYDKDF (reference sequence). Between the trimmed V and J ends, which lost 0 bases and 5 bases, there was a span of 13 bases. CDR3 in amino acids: CATSRDALRAETQYF. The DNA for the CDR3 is TGTGCCACCAGCAGAGATGCCCTACGTGCGGAGACCCAGTACTTC.

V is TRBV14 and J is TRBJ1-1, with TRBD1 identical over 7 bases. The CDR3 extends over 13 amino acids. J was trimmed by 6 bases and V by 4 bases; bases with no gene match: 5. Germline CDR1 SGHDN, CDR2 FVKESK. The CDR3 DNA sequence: TGTGCCAGCAGCCGGGACAGACTAGCTGAAGCTTTCTTT. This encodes CASSRDRLAEAFF.

The CDR3 reads CASSRHPGPQYF. Here the CDR3 DNA reads TGTGCCAGCAGCAGACACCCGGGACCCCAGTACTTC. The chain uses TRBV3-1 and TRBJ2-7; either TRBD1 or TRBD2 may supply D (5 bases each). V was cut by 5 bases and J by 10 bases, with 15 bases left in between. Germline CDR1 is LGHDT and CDR2 is YNNKEL (reference sequence). This CDR3 contains 12 residues.

CDR3 residues: CSAQEGSAKNIQYF. The CDR3 coding sequence is TGCAGCGCCCAAGAGGGGTCCGCCAAAAACATTCAGTACTTC. V gene TRBV20-1 combines with J gene TRBJ2-4; possibly TRBD1 or TRBD2 for D (5 bases each). Germline CDR1 DFQATT, CDR2 SNEGSKA (reference sequence). The CDR3 contains 14 residues.

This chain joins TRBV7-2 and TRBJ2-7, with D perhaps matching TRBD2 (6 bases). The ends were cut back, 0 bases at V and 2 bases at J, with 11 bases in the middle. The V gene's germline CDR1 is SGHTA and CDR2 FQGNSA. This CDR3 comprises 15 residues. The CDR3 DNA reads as TGTGCCAGCAGCTTAGCCCTAGCGATACCCTACGAGCAGTACTTC. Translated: CASSLALAIPYEQYF.

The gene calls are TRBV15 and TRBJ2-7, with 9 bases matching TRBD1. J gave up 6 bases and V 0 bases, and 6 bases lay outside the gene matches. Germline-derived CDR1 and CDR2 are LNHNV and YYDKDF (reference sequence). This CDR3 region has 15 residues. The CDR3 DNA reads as TGTGCCACCAGCAGAGATATACAGGGGGCGGGCGAGCAGTACTTC. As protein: CATSRDIQGAGEQYF.

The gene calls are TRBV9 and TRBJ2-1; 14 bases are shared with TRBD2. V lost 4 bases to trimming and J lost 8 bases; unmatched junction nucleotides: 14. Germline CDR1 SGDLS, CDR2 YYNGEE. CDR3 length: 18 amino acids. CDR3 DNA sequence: TGTGCCAGCAGCCCACGTCCCGGGACTAGCGGGAGTCTTCATGAGCAGTTCTTC. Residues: CASSPRPGTSGSLHEQFF.

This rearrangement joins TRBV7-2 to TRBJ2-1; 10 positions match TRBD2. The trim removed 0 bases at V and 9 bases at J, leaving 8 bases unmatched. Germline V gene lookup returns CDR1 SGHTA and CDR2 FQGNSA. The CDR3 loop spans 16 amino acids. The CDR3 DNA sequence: TGTGCCAGCAGCTTAGCGCCAGCGGGAGGGCCTAGTGAGCAGTTCTTC. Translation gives CASSLAPAGGPSEQFF.